Listed below are T cell receptor beta chains from one sample, sequenced in a study of blood T cell repertoires in COVID-19. Sequencing was performed with immunoSEQ multiplex PCR; in TCRdb, only in-frame clones are kept and a portion is missing. There are around 150,000 clones in the sample; about 83% occur only once, and about 15% lies in the top ten. Sequencing was carried out using peripheral blood. The source is a woman older than 75 with acute or convalescent COVID-19. CDR3s include the opening cysteine and the closing phenylalanine or tryptophan. Each record gives: J gene, V gene, CDR3 protein.

J: TRBJ1-1
V: TRBV28
CDR3: CASSSPAGGLGEAFF

J: TRBJ1-2
V: TRBV5-1
CDR3: CASSSGQGNGYTF

J: TRBJ1-4
V: TRBV10-2
CDR3: CASRTRQGINEKLFF

J: TRBJ2-6
V: TRBV5-1
CDR3: CASSLDGSGANVLTF

J: TRBJ2-7
V: TRBV7-2
CDR3: CASSAINYEQYF

J: TRBJ2-7
V: TRBV27
CDR3: CASSSKTGGGYEQYF

J: TRBJ1-4
V: TRBV6-5
CDR3: CASRGTGDEKLFF

J: TRBJ2-5
V: TRBV12-3/TRBV12-4
CDR3: CASSWATETQYF

J: TRBJ1-5
V: TRBV12-3/TRBV12-4
CDR3: CASSLTNNQPQHF

J: TRBJ1-2
V: TRBV18
CDR3: CASSPQGDDYGYTF

J: TRBJ1-2
V: TRBV2
CDR3: CASSPGGATYGYTF

J: TRBJ2-3
V: TRBV19
CDR3: CASSTRTSGRLDTQYF

J: TRBJ2-2
V: TRBV5-1
CDR3: CASSLATATGELFF

J: TRBJ1-5
V: TRBV5-8
CDR3: CASSTGQKINQPQHF

J: TRBJ1-4
V: TRBV5-1
CDR3: CASSSGRGGEKLFF

J: TRBJ2-3
V: TRBV2
CDR3: CASSGQGTDTQYF

J: TRBJ1-4
V: TRBV7-8
CDR3: CASSFGQVTNEKLFF

J: TRBJ1-1
V: TRBV28
CDR3: CASVNSLNTEAFF

J: TRBJ2-1
V: TRBV5-4
CDR3: CASTQGTGNEQFF

J: TRBJ2-7
V: TRBV3-1/TRBV3-2
CDR3: CASTGRGYEQYF

J: TRBJ2-7
V: TRBV5-5
CDR3: CASSPQGRNYEQYF

J: TRBJ2-7
V: TRBV10-1
CDR3: CASSDPGQGPYEQYF

J: TRBJ2-3
V: TRBV18
CDR3: CASSILIQYRDRYSTDTQYF

J: TRBJ2-7
V: TRBV11-1
CDR3: CASSLVGGTAGEQYF

J: TRBJ2-4
V: TRBV30
CDR3: CAWARGGLIQYF